These 20 T cell receptor beta chains were sequenced from one sample in a study of T cell changes during pregnancy in multiple sclerosis. TCRdb's copy holds only in-frame clones and misses some; the assay was immunoSEQ multiplex PCR. The data show 60,000 to 75,000 clones, with under 95% seen just once and more than 1.1% held by the top ten. Sequencing was performed on peripheral blood, taken after pregnancy. The receptor source for this set is a female donor with multiple sclerosis, enrolled in a pregnancy study.

The rearrangement uses TRBV6-5 and TRBJ1-6; 10 nucleotides align to TRBD1. Germline V gene sequence: CDR1 MNHEY, CDR2 SVGAGI. Unmatched junction bases numbered 5, after V lost 6 bases and J lost 9 bases. The CDR3 covers 14 residues. CDR3 protein: CASRRDRGLSPLHF. The CDR3 nucleotides are TGTGCCAGCAGGCGGGACAGGGGCCTTTCACCCCTCCACTTT.

This chain links TRBV14 with TRBJ2-5; 8 positions agree with TRBD2. Germline-derived CDR1 and CDR2 are SGHDN and FVKESK. This CDR3 spans 16 amino acids. With 3 bases clipped from V and 2 bases from J, the junction kept 8 bases outside the gene matches. The CDR3 sequence is CASSQGVAGKQETQYF. The CDR3 nucleotides are TGTGCCAGCAGCCAGGGGGTAGCGGGAAAGCAAGAGACCCAGTACTTC.

The chain couples TRBV6-4 to TRBJ1-3; 8 bases are shared with TRBD1. J was trimmed by 0 bases and V by 5 bases; bases with no gene match: 3. In germline, CDR1 is MRHNA, CDR2 SNTAGT. This CDR3 region has 15 residues. For the CDR3, the DNA is TGTGCCAGCAGTCGGGACAGGAACTCTGGAAACACCATATATTTT. As protein: CASSRDRNSGNTIYF.

CDR3 in amino acids: CASSWGSGINTGELFF. DNA for the CDR3: TGTGCCAGCAGCTGGGGTAGCGGGATTAACACCGGGGAGCTGTTTTTT. The chain has TRBV5-4 and TRBJ2-2; 8 nucleotides agree with TRBD2. The CDR3 has 16 amino acids. Germline lookup yields CDR1 SGHNT and CDR2 YYREEE (reference sequence). J lost 2 bases, V lost 3 bases, and 6 bases had no gene match.

This chain connects TRBV6-1 to TRBJ2-3, with TRBD2 matching over 7 bases. The CDR3 has 17 residues. V was pared by 1 base and J by 4 bases, with 11 bases of the junction left unmatched. Germline V gives CDR1 MNHNS, CDR2 SASEGT. The CDR3 loop reads CASSEGWGGRIADTQYF. As DNA, the CDR3 is TGTGCCAGCAGTGAAGGTTGGGGGGGAAGGATAGCAGATACGCAGTATTTT.

The chain has TRBV9 and TRBJ2-2; 10 bases are a match to TRBD2. J gave up 4 bases and V 0 bases, and 0 bases lay outside the gene matches. The CDR3 length is 15 residues. CDR1 is SGDLS and CDR2 is YYNGEE in the germline V gene. The CDR3 here is CASSVASGSTGELFF. For the CDR3, the DNA is TGTGCCAGCAGCGTAGCTAGCGGGAGCACCGGGGAGCTGTTTTTT.

V gene TRBV27 combines with J gene TRBJ2-1; the match to TRBD2 covers 8 bases. V shed 7 bases, J shed 7 bases, and the junction held 12 bases outside the gene matches. This CDR3 has 15 amino acids. Germline V CDR1 and CDR2: MNHEY, SMNVEV (reference sequence). The CDR3 sequence: CASTYVGAGGNEQFF. Written as DNA, the CDR3 is TGTGCCAGCACCTACGTGGGGGCGGGAGGTAATGAGCAGTTCTTC.

The chain has TRBV23-1 and TRBJ1-5, with a weak D call TRBD1 (5 bases). TRBV23-1 is an ORF, with its function uncertain. This CDR3 comprises 14 residues. Trimming took off 3 bases at V and 6 bases at J, with 12 bases between the two ends. The CDR3 spells CASSHQGLGQPQHF. CDR3 bases: TGCGCCAGCAGTCATCAGGGATTGGGTCAGCCCCAGCATTTT.

V and J are TRBV13 and TRBJ2-2; 8 bases map to TRBD2. In germline, CDR1 is PRHDT, CDR2 FYEKMQ (reference sequence). CDR3 length: 16 amino acids. The J segment lost 2 bases and the V segment lost 4 bases, leaving 6 bases of the junction unmatched. The CDR3 loop reads CASSSTSGRNTGELFF. CDR3 coding DNA: TGTGCCAGCAGCTCTACTAGCGGAAGAAACACCGGGGAGCTGTTTTTT.

This rearrangement joins TRBV27 to TRBJ1-2; 12 nucleotides line up with TRBD1. Germline trimming cut 5 bases from V and 4 bases from J; bases unmatched to any gene: 8. CDR1 and CDR2 (germline): MNHEY, SMNVEV (reference sequence). CDR3 length: 16 residues. The CDR3 sequence is CASSRGQGANGYGYTF. In DNA form, the CDR3 reads TGTGCCAGCAGTCGGGGACAGGGGGCAAACGGCTATGGCTACACCTTC.

This clone is a singleton in its sample. This chain connects TRBV25-1 to TRBJ2-2; D is ambiguous. The CDR3 covers 16 residues. V shed 3 bases and J shed 1 base, with 12 bases lying between them. From germline, CDR1 is MGHDK and CDR2 SYGVNS. Written as DNA, the CDR3 is TGTGCCAGCAGTGAGGTTCTAACCCTGAACACCGGGGAGCTGTTTTTT. Translated: CASSEVLTLNTGELFF.

The chain couples TRBV11-3 to TRBJ2-7; unclear D gene. Deletions cut 1 base from V and 3 bases from J, with 7 bases between. CDR1 is SGHNT, CDR2 YENEEA, per germline. The CDR3 length is 13 residues. Here the CDR3 reads CASSLGGFYEQYF. DNA for the CDR3: TGTGCCAGCAGCTTAGGAGGCTTCTACGAGCAGTACTTC. Full variable domain (missing parts from reference TRBV11-3 and TRBJ2-7): EAGVVQSPRYKIIEKKQPVAFWCNPISGHNTLYWYLQNLGQGPELLIRYENEEAVDDSQLPKDRFSAERLKGVDSTLKIQPAELGDSAVYLCASSLGGFYEQYFGPGTRLTVT.

V usage is TRBV7-9 and J usage is TRBJ2-5; 8 nucleotides match TRBD2. This CDR3 comprises 15 residues. In germline, CDR1 is SEHNR, CDR2 FQNEAQ (reference sequence). The ends lost 3 bases at V and 5 bases at J; junction bases unmatched: 8. The chain's CDR3 is CASSFSLAGQETQYF. The DNA of the CDR3 is TGTGCCAGCAGCTTCAGTCTAGCGGGCCAGGAGACCCAGTACTTC. The full variable domain, its missing parts supplied by reference TRBV7-9 and TRBJ2-5, is DTGVSQNPRHKITKRGQNVTFRCDPISEHNRLYWYRQTLGQGPEFLTYFQNEAQLEKSRLLSDRFSAERPKGSFSTLEIQRTEQGDSAMYLCASSFSLAGQETQYFGPGTRLLVL.

A word on this clone: A junction boundary mismatches the germline segment, possibly from a read error. This chain joins TRBV7-7 and TRBJ2-5; TRBD2 aligns across 8 bases. This CDR3 is built from 15 residues. Per the germline V gene, CDR1 is SSHAT and CDR2 is FNYEAQ (reference sequence). CDR3 DNA sequence: TGTGCTAGCAGCTTAACCCGGGAGGGCCCGGAGACCCAGTACTTC. Translating it yields CASSLTREGPETQYF. The full variable domain, completed using reference TRBV7-7 and TRBJ2-5, is GAGVSQSPRYKVTKRGQDVTLRCDPISSHATLYWYQQALGQGPEFLTYFNYEAQPDKSGLPSDRFSAERPEGSISTLTIQRTEQRDSAMYRCASSLTREGPETQYFGPGTRLLVL.

The V gene is TRBV20-1, the J gene TRBJ2-7; D is undetermined. Germline V gene lookup returns CDR1 DFQATT and CDR2 SNEGSKA (reference sequence). Trimming removed 3 bases at V and 6 bases at J, with 9 bases between. The CDR3 has 11 residues. The CDR3 DNA is TGCAGTGCTAGGTCCCCCTCCGAGCAGTACTTC. Protein: CSARSPSEQYF.

This chain joins TRBV6-5 and TRBJ1-2; no clear D gene. This CDR3 contains 15 residues. V lost 6 bases, J lost 0 bases, and 14 bases lay in between. In germline, CDR1 is MNHEY, CDR2 SVGAGI. The CDR3 reads CASRTLQKTNYGYTF. CDR3 bases: TGTGCCAGCAGGACCCTACAGAAAACTAACTATGGCTACACCTTC.

The genes are TRBV5-1 and TRBJ1-4; perhaps TRBD1 as D (5 bases). The V gene's germline CDR1 is SGHRS and CDR2 YFSETQ. V was cut by 10 bases and J by 5 bases, with 27 bases left in between. The CDR3 consists of 17 residues. The CDR3 reads CAPQSPSDQGSNEKLFF. Here the CDR3 DNA reads TGCGCCCCTCAGAGCCCTTCCGATCAGGGCTCGAATGAAAAACTGTTTTTT.

The chain employs TRBV6-5 and TRBJ2-7, with 9 bases that match TRBD1. Germline V CDR1 and CDR2: MNHEY, SVGAGI. The CDR3 has 15 amino acids. Trimming cost V 0 bases and J 3 bases; bases outside gene matches: 3. CDR3 sequence reads: CASSYSQGAGYEQYF. CDR3 in DNA: TGTGCCAGCAGTTACTCACAGGGGGCTGGCTACGAGCAGTACTTC.

The chain couples TRBV6-1 to TRBJ1-5; possibly TRBD1 for D (5 bases). CDR3 length: 13 amino acids. V was trimmed by 7 bases and J by 4 bases, leaving 11 bases between them. The germline gives CDR1 MNHNS, CDR2 SASEGT. The CDR3 sequence is CASTDTINQPQHF. CDR3 nucleotide sequence: TGTGCCAGCACGGACACTATTAATCAGCCCCAGCATTTT.

The gene calls are TRBV20-1 and TRBJ2-3; weak D call: TRBD2 (5 bases). Deletions cut 0 bases from V and 10 bases from J, with 8 bases between. The CDR3 has 11 amino acids. The germline V gene encodes CDR1 DFQATT and CDR2 SNEGSKA (reference sequence). The CDR3 loop reads CSARDEGSQYF. CDR3 bases: TGCAGTGCTAGAGATGAGGGTTCGCAGTATTTT.